Sequencing of this T cell receptor beta chain was carried out in a study of T-cell reconstitution after alpha-beta-depleted transplantation in children. The germline CDR1 and CDR2 sequences are MNHEY and SVGEGT. The CDR3 has 16 amino acids. The V and J ends lost 0 bases and 4 bases respectively, with 15 bases between them. Preparation of the TCRbeta library used unique molecular identifiers. TCRdb used MiXCR to reprocess the PCR reads, holding one entry per CDR3 protein. The sample holds fewer than 1 million distinct CDR3 sequences, 15% to 20% seen once. This clonotype was detected only a few times. Its cognate antigen is unknown. Study-level findings and limits: Roughly two months post-transplant, alpha-beta T cells reportedly originated from several hundred graft clones that had expanded. It was newly produced T cells that mostly accounted for T-cell counts and diversity one year after transplant. Some patients' high day-60 TCRbeta diversity was traced to surviving recipient T cells and thymic progenitors.

This TCR was recovered from a male patient under 18 who had a stem cell transplant for acute lymphoblastic leukemia, so the T cells may come from the graft donor. The V call is TRBV6-2 or TRBV6-3, the J call TRBJ1-1; D gene unclear. The sequencing used PBMCs, mostly from graft donor cells, collected 360 days after TCRalphabeta/CD19-depleted stem cell transplant. CDR3 coding DNA: TGTGCCAGCAGTTACTCGTTTTCCGTTGGGGTCACTGAAGCTTTCTTT. This translates into CASSYSFSVGVTEAFF.